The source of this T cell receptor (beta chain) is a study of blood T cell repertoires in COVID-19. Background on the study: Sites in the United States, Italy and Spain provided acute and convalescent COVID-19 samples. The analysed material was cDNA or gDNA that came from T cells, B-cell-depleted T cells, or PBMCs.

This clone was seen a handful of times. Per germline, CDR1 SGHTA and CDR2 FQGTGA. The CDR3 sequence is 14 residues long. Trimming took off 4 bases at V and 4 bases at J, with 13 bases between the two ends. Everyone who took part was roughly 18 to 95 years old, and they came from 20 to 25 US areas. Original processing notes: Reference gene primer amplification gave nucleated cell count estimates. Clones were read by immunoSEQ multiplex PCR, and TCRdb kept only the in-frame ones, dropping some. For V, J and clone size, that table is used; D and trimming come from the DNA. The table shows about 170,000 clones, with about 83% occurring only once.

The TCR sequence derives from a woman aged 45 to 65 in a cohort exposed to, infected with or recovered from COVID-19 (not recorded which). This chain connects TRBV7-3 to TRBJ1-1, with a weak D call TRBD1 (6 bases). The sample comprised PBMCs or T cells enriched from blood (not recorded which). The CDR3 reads CASSSTGQSTEAFF. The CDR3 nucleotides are TGTGCCAGCAGCTCCACCGGACAGAGCACTGAAGCTTTCTTT.